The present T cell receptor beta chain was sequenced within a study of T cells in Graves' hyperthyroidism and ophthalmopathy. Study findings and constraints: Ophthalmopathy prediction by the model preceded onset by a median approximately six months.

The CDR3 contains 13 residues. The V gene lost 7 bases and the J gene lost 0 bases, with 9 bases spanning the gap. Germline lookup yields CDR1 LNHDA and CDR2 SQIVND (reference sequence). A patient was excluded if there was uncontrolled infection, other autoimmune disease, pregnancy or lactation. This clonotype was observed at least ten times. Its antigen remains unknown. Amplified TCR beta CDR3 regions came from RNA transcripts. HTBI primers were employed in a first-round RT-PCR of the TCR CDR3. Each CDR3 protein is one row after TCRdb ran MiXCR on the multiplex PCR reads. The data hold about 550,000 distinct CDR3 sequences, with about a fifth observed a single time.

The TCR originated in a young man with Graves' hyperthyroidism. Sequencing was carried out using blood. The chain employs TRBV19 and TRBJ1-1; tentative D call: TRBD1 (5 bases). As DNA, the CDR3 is TGTGCCAGTAACCGGGGACTGAACACTGAAGCTTTCTTT. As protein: CASNRGLNTEAFF.